Listed here are 25 T cell receptor beta chains from one sample, sequenced in a study of shared clonotypes between healthy human individuals. The repertoire was sequenced with immunoSEQ multiplex PCR; TCRdb's copy has only in-frame clones and lacks some. This sample has about a million clones, with over 75% found just once. Specimen: memory CD4+ T cells sorted from blood. Subset in this sample: CD45RA-negative fraction. The receptors originated from a man younger than 30 in good health.

This clone has a count of ten or more. The chain is built from TRBV4-1 and TRBJ2-3; D uncertain. V lost 1 base, J lost 1 base, and 9 bases lay in between. The length of the CDR3 is 15 residues. Germline lookup yields CDR1 MGHRA and CDR2 YSYEKL. The CDR3 loop reads CASSQVGPGTDTQYF. CDR3 coding DNA: TGCGCCAGCAGCCAAGTTGGGCCTGGCACAGATACGCAGTATTTT.

The V call is TRBV6-5, the J call TRBJ2-5; D is perhaps TRBD1 or TRBD2 (6 bases each). The germline V gene encodes CDR1 MNHEY and CDR2 SVGAGI. V lost 6 bases and J lost 3, with 11 bases in between. This CDR3 comprises 13 residues. CDR3 protein: CASRQGGKETQYF. CDR3 in DNA: TGTGCCAGCAGACAGGGCGGGAAAGAGACCCAGTACTTC.

The chain recombines TRBV5-8 with TRBJ2-7, with D possibly TRBD1 on 6 matching bases. V shed 3 bases and J shed 2 bases, with 15 bases lying between them. The CDR3 spans 15 residues. CDR1 is SGHTS and CDR2 is YDEGEE in the germline V gene. CDR3 bases: TGTGCCAGCAGCTCTTCAACAGGGTCCCCCTACGAGCAGTACTTC. Residues: CASSSSTGSPYEQYF. The whole variable domain, filled in from reference TRBV5-8 and TRBJ2-7, reads EAGVTQSPTHLIKTRGQQATLRCSPISGHTSVYWYQQALGLGLQFLLWYDEGEERNRGNFPPRFSGRQFPNYSSELNVNALELEDSALYLCASSSSTGSPYEQYFGPGTRLTVT.

This clone has only a few counts. The gene calls are TRBV6-5 and TRBJ2-3; the match to TRBD2 covers 7 bases. The J segment lost 6 bases and the V segment lost 2 bases, leaving 5 bases of the junction unmatched. Germline V gene data show CDR1 as MNHEY and CDR2 as SVGAGI. The CDR3 has 14 residues. Written as DNA, the CDR3 is TGTGCCAGCAGTTACGGGAGGGTAGATGATACGCAGTATTTT. This codes for CASSYGRVDDTQYF.

The chain is built from TRBV18 and TRBJ2-2; D perhaps matches TRBD2 (5 bases). CDR3 length equals 13 residues. V was cut by 8 bases and J by 5 bases, with 12 bases left in between. The germline gives CDR1 KGHSH, CDR2 LQKENI. This CDR3 reads CASRSPGTGELFF. DNA of the CDR3: TGTGCCAGCCGGAGTCCGGGAACCGGGGAGCTGTTTTTT.

This chain joins TRBV2 and TRBJ1-6; the D is unclear. Per germline, CDR1 SNHLY and CDR2 FYNNEI. The CDR3 length is 14 residues. Trimming shortened V by 6 bases and J by 1 base, and 7 bases separated the two germline ends. CDR3 nucleotide sequence: TGTGCCAGCAGGGGCAGTTCCTATAATTCACCCCTCCACTTT. The encoded protein is CASRGSSYNSPLHF.

V and J are TRBV5-1 and TRBJ2-4; the D gene is possibly TRBD1 (6 bases). Trimming shortened V by 4 bases and J by 9 bases, and 20 bases separated the two germline ends. The CDR3 covers 15 residues. CDR1 and CDR2 (germline): SGHRS, YFSETQ. The CDR3 nucleotides read TGCGCCAGCAGCCTTGGAGCAGGGGATACCGGCATTCAGTACTTC. This sequence encodes CASSLGAGDTGIQYF.

On this clone: One junction end disagrees with the germline gene, perhaps due to a read error. The CDR3 is CASSLEGLAYSEQFF. CDR3 nucleotide sequence: TGTGCCAGCAGCTTAGAGGGACTAGCTTACAGTGAGCAGTTCTTC. This chain links TRBV7-2 with TRBJ2-1; the match to TRBD2 covers 9 bases. CDR1 is SGHTA and CDR2 is FQGNSA in the germline V gene. The CDR3 spans 15 residues.

The chain recombines TRBV5-3 with TRBJ1-5; D ambiguous. TRBV5-3 is assigned to the ORF class and has an uncertain function. V gave up 0 bases and J gave up 0 bases, with 10 bases separating them. CDR3 length equals 16 residues. CDR3 coding DNA: TGTGCCAGAAGCTTGGCCAACAGCTATAGCAATCAGCCCCAGCATTTT. Its translation: CARSLANSYSNQPQHF.

The gene calls are TRBV5-6 and TRBJ2-1; D is unclear. The CDR3 loop spans 15 amino acids. Between the trimmed V and J ends, which lost 0 bases and 4 bases, there was a span of 11 bases. From germline, CDR1 is SGHDT and CDR2 YYEEEE. The CDR3 nucleotides read TGTGCCAGCAGCTTGGTAATATTTCCGTACAATGAGCAGTTCTTC. Its translation: CASSLVIFPYNEQFF.

J is TRBJ2-5 and V is TRBV7-2; 10 bases line up with TRBD2. J lost 6 bases, V lost 4 bases, and 17 bases had no gene match. The CDR3 runs 18 residues. CDR1 SGHTA and CDR2 FQGNSA come from the germline V gene. The CDR3 region has the DNA TGTGCCAGCAGCTCCGGTGAGCGGGAGGGCCTTAGCTTCCAGACCCAGTACTTC. Protein product: CASSSGEREGLSFQTQYF.

There are a few counts of this clone. This sample includes further DNA sequences coding for the same CDR3. The chain employs TRBV5-1 and TRBJ1-1; the match to TRBD1 covers 7 bases. Germline assignment: CDR1 SGHRS and CDR2 YFSETQ. CDR3 length: 14 residues. The V and J ends lost 1 base and 1 base, in that order; junction bases with no gene match: 1. Here the CDR3 DNA reads TGCGCCAGCAGCTTGTCAGGGGGGAACACTGAAGCTTTCTTT. It codes for CASSLSGGNTEAFF.

The V gene is TRBV7-2, the J gene TRBJ2-6; weak D call: TRBD1 (6 bases). Between the trimmed V and J ends, which lost 3 bases and 2 bases, there was a span of 17 bases. CDR3 length: 18 residues. CDR1 and CDR2 (germline): SGHTA, FQGNSA. The CDR3 DNA is TGTGCCAGCAGCTTGAGGGGACACACAGAAGCTGGGGCCAACGTCCTGACTTTC. Residues: CASSLRGHTEAGANVLTF.

The chain links TRBV19 to TRBJ2-1; 7 positions agree with TRBD2. This CDR3 region has 14 residues. Germline-derived CDR1 and CDR2 are LNHDA and SQIVND (reference sequence). With 6 bases clipped from V and 7 bases from J, the junction kept 9 bases outside the gene matches. The CDR3 DNA is TGTGCCAGTAGCCGGGACTATGATAGGAATGAGCAGTTCTTC. The encoded protein is CASSRDYDRNEQFF.

This clone is a singleton in its sample. The rearrangement joins TRBV19 to TRBJ1-1; the D gene is possibly TRBD1 (5 bases). Germline CDR1 LNHDA, CDR2 SQIVND (reference sequence). The CDR3 has 15 residues. The V end was cut by 4 bases, the J end by 1 base, with 13 bases between. CDR3 DNA: TGTGCCAGTAGTAGATACGCCGGACAGAACACTGAAGCTTTCTTT. This encodes CASSRYAGQNTEAFF.

CDR3 DNA: TGTGCCAGCAGCCAGGCAGCGGGAGTCATTCAGTACTTC. It yields the protein CASSQAAGVIQYF. The chain uses TRBV14 and TRBJ2-4, with 8 bases fitting TRBD2. CDR1 is SGHDN, CDR2 FVKESK, per germline. CDR3 length: 13 residues. The J segment lost 9 bases and the V segment lost 3 bases, leaving 4 bases of the junction unmatched.

CDR3 bases: TGTGCCAGCAGCTCTCTTCCGGGACAGGAAATGGGTATGAACACTGAAGCTTTCTTT. It specifies CASSSLPGQEMGMNTEAFF. The V and J genes are TRBV7-9 and TRBJ1-1, with 8 bases identical to TRBD1. In germline, CDR1 is SEHNR, CDR2 FQNEAQ (reference sequence). This CDR3 has 19 amino acids. The V gene end was trimmed by 4 bases and the J gene end by 0 bases; junction bases not matched to a gene: 16.

This clone was found a few times. The chain recombines TRBV9 with TRBJ1-3; a possible D gene is TRBD1 (6 bases). Germline V gene data show CDR1 as SGDLS and CDR2 as YYNGEE. Trimming pared 3 bases from V and 1 base from J, leaving 11 bases between. The CDR3 runs 15 residues. DNA for the CDR3: TGTGCCAGCAGCGCCACTACAGGGTCTGGAAACACCATATATTTT. It codes for CASSATTGSGNTIYF.

The chain joins TRBV2 to TRBJ2-1; the D is unclear. V was pared by 2 bases and J by 0 bases, with 8 bases between. Germline values: CDR1 SNHLY, CDR2 FYNNEI. This CDR3 has 15 residues. The CDR3 spells CASSETATSYNEQFF. CDR3 DNA: TGTGCCAGCAGTGAAACGGCCACCTCCTACAATGAGCAGTTCTTC. The variable domain in full, with the rest retrieved from reference TRBV2 and TRBJ2-1, is EPEVTQTPSHQVTQMGQEVILRCVPISNHLYFYWYRQILGQKVEFLVSFYNNEISEKSEIFDDQFSVERPDGSNFTLKIRSTKLEDSAMYFCASSETATSYNEQFFGPGTRLTVL.

The table lists this clone with a few counts. This chain joins TRBV19 and TRBJ2-7; D may be TRBD1 or TRBD2 (7 bases each). This CDR3 contains 15 residues. Per germline, CDR1 LNHDA and CDR2 SQIVND (reference sequence). Trimming took off 5 bases at V and 6 bases at J, with 20 bases between the two ends. This CDR3 reads CASSPLGGGFGEQYF. CDR3 nucleotides: TGTGCCAGTAGTCCCCTGGGAGGGGGCTTCGGCGAGCAGTACTTC.

V is TRBV28 and J is TRBJ2-7; D unclear. CDR1 is MDHEN, CDR2 SYDVKM, per germline. The V gene lost 2 bases and the J gene lost 6 bases, with 11 bases spanning the gap. This CDR3 is built from 13 residues. The CDR3 loop reads CASSLGSEREQYF. The CDR3 DNA sequence: TGTGCCAGCAGTTTAGGATCGGAGCGCGAGCAGTACTTC.

The rearrangement links TRBV5-1 to TRBJ1-1; TRBD1 matches at 9 bases. The V gene end was trimmed by 6 bases and the J gene end by 0 bases; junction bases not matched to a gene: 9. This CDR3 comprises 16 residues. Germline CDR1 SGHRS, CDR2 YFSETQ. CDR3 sequence (DNA): TGCGCCAGCAACCGGGACAGGGTACGCATGAACACTGAAGCTTTCTTT. Translating it yields CASNRDRVRMNTEAFF.

The chain couples TRBV18 to TRBJ2-7; 9 bases match TRBD1. J lost 6 bases, V lost 3 bases, and 3 bases had no gene match. The germline V gene has CDR1 KGHSH and CDR2 LQKENI. The CDR3 runs 13 residues. The CDR3 reads CASSPPTGGEQYF. The DNA for the CDR3 is TGTGCCAGCTCACCTCCGACAGGGGGCGAGCAGTACTTC.

The chain employs TRBV5-1 and TRBJ1-2; D is uncertain. Trimming pared 0 bases from V and 8 bases from J, leaving 14 bases between. The CDR3 runs 14 residues. Germline CDR1 reads SGHRS; CDR2 reads YFSETQ. CDR3 protein: CASSLGDYQDGYTF. The CDR3 region has the DNA TGCGCCAGCAGCTTGGGTGACTATCAAGACGGCTACACCTTC.

Comments on this clone: Germline is not matched at one junction end, which may reflect a read error. V usage is TRBV6-5 and J usage is TRBJ2-7; D remains ambiguous. CDR3 length: 13 residues. The germline V gene has CDR1 MNHEY and CDR2 SVGAGI. The CDR3 protein is CASRRDFSSEQYF. CDR3 DNA: TGTGCCAGCAGACGCGACTTCTCCTCCGAGCAGTACTTC.